The 10 T cell receptor beta chains given below trace back to one sample, sequenced in a study of T cell responses to AZD1222 COVID-19 vaccine. Repertoires were generated with immunoSEQ multiplex PCR, while TCRdb's copy carries only in-frame clones and drops some. The top ten clones hold around 3.6% of a sample with 80,000 to 100,000 clones, approximately 85% of them seen once. This sample comprised peripheral blood, obtained 28 days after the second AZD1222 dose. The receptors were sampled from an adult who received the AZD1222 COVID-19 vaccine.

V is TRBV15 and J is TRBJ1-2; the match to TRBD1 covers 8 bases. This CDR3 spans 17 amino acids. Looked up from germline, CDR1 is LNHNV and CDR2 is YYDKDF (reference sequence). V lost 1 base and J lost 4; bases outside the gene matches: 11. For the CDR3, the DNA is TGTGCCACCAGCAGAGGGACAGGGACGAACCTCTTCTATGGCTACACCTTC. It is translated as CATSRGTGTNLFYGYTF.

The V gene is TRBV28, the J gene TRBJ2-3; D is undetermined. This CDR3 has 14 amino acids. CDR1 and CDR2 from the germline V gene are MDHEN and SYDVKM. With 5 bases removed from V and 1 base from J, the gap between germline ends came to 10 bases. The CDR3 bases are TGTGCCAGCAGTCCCCTTTCTGGCACAGATACGCAGTATTTT. This sequence encodes CASSPLSGTDTQYF.

V gene TRBV28 combines with J gene TRBJ2-2; 8 bases match TRBD2. V dropped 2 bases and J dropped 5; count of bases not matched to a gene: 4. Germline CDR1 MDHEN, CDR2 SYDVKM. The CDR3 extends over 15 amino acids. The CDR3 region has the DNA TGTGCCAGCAGTTTACAGGGACTAGAGACCGGGGAGCTGTTTTTT. Its translation is CASSLQGLETGELFF.

This chain uses TRBV2 with TRBJ1-4; a weak D match, TRBD1 (5 bases). The V gene's germline CDR1 is SNHLY and CDR2 FYNNEI. Trimming cost V 6 bases and J 5 bases, with 13 bases left between them. The CDR3 is 14 amino acids. The CDR3 here is CASRSTVLNEKLFF. CDR3 nucleotide sequence: TGTGCCAGCAGGTCGACAGTCTTGAATGAAAAACTGTTTTTT.

The rearrangement uses TRBV19 and TRBJ2-7, with no clear D. V lost 3 bases and J 2 bases, leaving 8 bases between the germline ends. The CDR3 length is 13 residues. Germline CDR1 and CDR2: LNHDA and SQIVND (reference sequence). The CDR3 here is CASSMASPYEQYF. DNA of the CDR3: TGTGCCAGTAGTATGGCCAGTCCCTACGAGCAGTACTTC.

The V and J genes are TRBV29-1 and TRBJ2-5; D not resolved. Between the trimmed V and J ends, which lost 3 bases and 2 bases, there was a span of 7 bases. From germline, CDR1 is SQVTM and CDR2 ANQGSEA. The CDR3 covers 12 residues. The CDR3: CSVDSEQETQYF. The CDR3 DNA is TGCAGCGTTGACAGCGAACAAGAGACCCAGTACTTC.

The genes are TRBV27 and TRBJ2-1; either TRBD1 or TRBD2 may supply D (6 bases each). Per the germline V gene, CDR1 is MNHEY and CDR2 is SMNVEV (reference sequence). V lost 6 bases to trimming and J lost 7 bases, with 10 bases between them. The CDR3 sequence is 12 residues long. CDR3 coding DNA: TGTGCCAGCAGCACAGGGAGGAATGAGCAGTTCTTC. It codes for CASSTGRNEQFF.

As DNA, the CDR3 is TGTGCCAGCACCCCCCGAGGGCAGTTCACAGATACGCAGTATTTT. Translation gives CASTPRGQFTDTQYF. The chain combines TRBV9 with TRBJ2-3, with D perhaps TRBD2 (5 bases). The CDR3 extends over 15 amino acids. CDR1 and CDR2 (germline): SGDLS, YYNGEE. V lost 6 bases to trimming and J lost 2 bases, with 16 bases between them.

The rearrangement links TRBV19 to TRBJ2-7, with D perhaps TRBD1 or TRBD2 (6 bases each). Germline CDR1 reads LNHDA; CDR2 reads SQIVND (reference sequence). Trimming cost V 5 bases and J 6 bases, with 17 bases left between them. The CDR3 loop spans 14 amino acids. CDR3 protein: CASSPISGAGEQYF. In DNA, the CDR3 is TGTGCCAGTAGTCCGATATCGGGGGCCGGCGAGCAGTACTTC. Combining the CDR3 with reference TRBV19 and TRBJ2-7 gives the whole variable domain DGGITQSPKYLFRKEGQNVTLSCEQNLNHDAMYWYRQDPGQGLRLIYYSQIVNDFQKGDIAEGYSVSREKKESFPLTVTSAQKNPTAFYLCASSPISGAGEQYFGPGTRLTVT.

This chain connects TRBV30 to TRBJ1-2; D not resolved. CDR3 length: 12 residues. V shed 1 base and J shed 3 bases, with 6 bases lying between them. In germline, CDR1 is GTSNPN, CDR2 SVGIG (reference sequence). The CDR3 protein is CAWSAGHYGYTF. The CDR3 DNA is TGTGCCTGGAGTGCCGGACACTATGGCTACACCTTC.